This TCR beta chain is from a study of Graves' ophthalmopathy and Graves' hyperthyroidism. The overall study: Hyperthyroidism showing no ophthalmopathy within 18 months of follow-up was stable.

Points from the study as a whole: The model's ophthalmopathy progression predictions had just under 71% sensitivity and 72.22% specificity. Blood repertoires reportedly contained most expanded thyroid clonotypes above 0.001 frequency.

Diagnosis was based on clinical symptoms, serum thyroxine, TRAb, thyroid ultrasound and orbital computed tomography. Amplifying from RNA transcripts, the study obtained TCR beta CDR3 regions. The first round was an RT-PCR with HTBI primers, and the second round was a multiplex PCR. TCRdb analysed the multiplex PCR reads with MiXCR anew, one entry per CDR3 protein. The sample lists about 550,000 distinct CDR3 sequences, 39% occurring once. On this clonotype itself: Its antigen is still unknown. The junction shows a germline mismatch at one end, possibly a read error.

Germline V gives CDR1 SGHTA, CDR2 FQGNSA. There are 16 residues in the CDR3. This TCR was sampled from an adult man with Graves' hyperthyroidism. This chain joins TRBV7-2 and TRBJ2-7; D gene unclear. Sequenced input: peripheral blood or thyroid tissue (not recorded which). CDR3 loop: CASSPAPPLGPYEQCF. The CDR3 DNA is TGTGCCAGCAGCCCTGCTCCTCCACTCGGCCCCTACGAGCAGTGCTTC. Full variable domain (remainder filled in from reference TRBV7-2 and TRBJ2-7): GAGVSQSPSNKVTEKGKDVELRCDPISGHTALYWYRQSLGQGLEFLIYFQGNSAPDKSGLPSDRFSAERTGGSVSTLTIQRTQQEDSAVYLCASSPAPPLGPYEQCFGPGTRLTVT.